This TCR beta chain was profiled in a study of blood T cell repertoires in COVID-19. Study background: Acute and convalescent COVID-19 samples came from the United States, Italy and Spain. Sample material is recorded as cDNA or gDNA derived from T cells, B-cell-depleted T cells, or PBMCs.

Under the authors' procedure: Amplified reference gene primers provided the basis for estimating nucleated cell counts. The method was immunoSEQ multiplex PCR; TCRdb's version includes in-frame clones alone and lacks a portion of them. V and J calls and clone size are those listed in that table; D and trimming were worked out from the DNA. The sample yields 200,000 to 250,000 clones, around 85% seen once. Deletions cut 7 bases from V and 2 bases from J, with 13 bases between. Germline V gene lookup returns CDR1 LNHDA and CDR2 SQIVND (reference sequence). The CDR3 spans 14 residues. Sequencing was carried out using peripheral blood. This TCR was recovered from a woman in her thirties who had recovered from COVID-19. The J gene is TRBJ2-3, the V gene TRBV19, with D tentatively TRBD2 (5 bases). CDR3 loop: CASTSGLVTDTQYF. In DNA form, the CDR3 reads TGTGCCAGTACTTCCGGACTGGTCACAGATACGCAGTATTTT.